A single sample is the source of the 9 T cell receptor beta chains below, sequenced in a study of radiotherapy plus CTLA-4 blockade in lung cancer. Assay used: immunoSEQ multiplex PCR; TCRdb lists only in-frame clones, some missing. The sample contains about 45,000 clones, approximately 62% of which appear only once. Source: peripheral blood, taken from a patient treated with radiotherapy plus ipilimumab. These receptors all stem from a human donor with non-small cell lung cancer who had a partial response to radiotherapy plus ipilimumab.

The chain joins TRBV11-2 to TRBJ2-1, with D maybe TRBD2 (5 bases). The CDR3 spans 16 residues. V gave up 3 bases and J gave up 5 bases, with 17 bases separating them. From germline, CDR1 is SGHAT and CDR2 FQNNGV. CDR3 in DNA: TGTGCCAGCAGCTTGGGAGAGGCCCCGACACACAATGAGCAGTTCTTC. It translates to CASSLGEAPTHNEQFF. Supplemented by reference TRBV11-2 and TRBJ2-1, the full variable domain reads EAGVAQSPRYKIIEKRQSVAFWCNPISGHATLYWYQQILGQGPKLLIQFQNNGVVDDSQLPKDRFSAERLKGVDSTLKIQPAKLEDSAVYLCASSLGEAPTHNEQFFGPGTRLTVL.

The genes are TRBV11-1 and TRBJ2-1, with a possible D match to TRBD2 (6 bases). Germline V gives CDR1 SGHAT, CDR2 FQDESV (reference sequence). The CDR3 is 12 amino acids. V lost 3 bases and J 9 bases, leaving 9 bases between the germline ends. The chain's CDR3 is CASSLGGGEQFF. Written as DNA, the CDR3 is TGTGCCAGCAGCTTGGGGGGTGGTGAGCAGTTCTTC. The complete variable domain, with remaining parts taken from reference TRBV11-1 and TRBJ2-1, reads EAEVAQSPRYKITEKSQAVAFWCDPISGHATLYWYRQILGQGPELLVQFQDESVVDDSQLPKDRFSAERLKGVDSTLKIQPAELGDSAMYLCASSLGGGEQFFGPGTRLTVL.

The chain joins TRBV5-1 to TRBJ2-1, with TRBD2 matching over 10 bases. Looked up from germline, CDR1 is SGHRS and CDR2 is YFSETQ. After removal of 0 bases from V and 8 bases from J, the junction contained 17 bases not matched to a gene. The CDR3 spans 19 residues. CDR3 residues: CASSLGRGSASGLAYEQFF. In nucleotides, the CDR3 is TGCGCCAGCAGCTTGGGTCGGGGGTCGGCCTCGGGACTAGCGTATGAGCAGTTCTTC. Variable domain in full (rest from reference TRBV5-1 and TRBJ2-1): KAGVTQTPRYLIKTRGQQVTLSCSPISGHRSVSWYQQTPGQGLQFLFEYFSETQRNKGNFPGRFSGRQFSNSRSEMNVSTLELGDSALYLCASSLGRGSASGLAYEQFFGPGTRLTVL.

The CDR3 is CSVEAGQGNNEQFF. CDR3 nucleotides: TGCAGCGTTGAAGCGGGACAGGGGAATAATGAGCAGTTCTTC. This rearrangement joins TRBV29-1 to TRBJ2-1, with 10 bases that match TRBD1. Germline values: CDR1 SQVTM, CDR2 ANQGSEA. The CDR3 contains 14 residues. V lost 1 base and J lost 7; bases outside the gene matches: 4.

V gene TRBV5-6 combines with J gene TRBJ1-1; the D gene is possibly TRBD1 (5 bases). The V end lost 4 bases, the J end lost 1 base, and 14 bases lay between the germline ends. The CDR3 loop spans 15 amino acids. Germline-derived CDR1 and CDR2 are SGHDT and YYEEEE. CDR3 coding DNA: TGTGCCAGCAGCGGCCGGGACTTCAGGAACACTGAAGCTTTCTTT. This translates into CASSGRDFRNTEAFF.

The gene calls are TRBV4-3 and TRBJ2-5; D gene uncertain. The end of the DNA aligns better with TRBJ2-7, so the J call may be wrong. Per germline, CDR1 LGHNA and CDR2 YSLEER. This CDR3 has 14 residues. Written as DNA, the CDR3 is TGCGCCAGCAGCCAAGACATACGCATCTACGAGCAGTACTTC. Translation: CASSQDIRIYEQYF.

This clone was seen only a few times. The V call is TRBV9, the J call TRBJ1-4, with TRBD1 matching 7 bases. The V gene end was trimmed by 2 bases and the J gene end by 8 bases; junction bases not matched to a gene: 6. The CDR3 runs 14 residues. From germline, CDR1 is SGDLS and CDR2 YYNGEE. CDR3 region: CASSVTGDGEKLFF. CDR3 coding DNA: TGTGCCAGCAGCGTTACAGGGGACGGGGAAAAACTGTTTTTT.

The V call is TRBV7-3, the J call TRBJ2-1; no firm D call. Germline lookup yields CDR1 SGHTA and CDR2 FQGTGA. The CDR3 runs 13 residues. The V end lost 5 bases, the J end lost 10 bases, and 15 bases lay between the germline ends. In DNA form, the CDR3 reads TGTGCCAGCAGCCGAGAACTTAGAAACGAGCAGTTCTTC. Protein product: CASSRELRNEQFF.

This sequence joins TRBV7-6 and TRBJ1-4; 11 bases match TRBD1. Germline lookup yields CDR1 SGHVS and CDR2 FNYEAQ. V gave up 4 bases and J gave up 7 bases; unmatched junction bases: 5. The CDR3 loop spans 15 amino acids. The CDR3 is CASSSVGTGGEKLFF. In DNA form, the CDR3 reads TGTGCCAGCAGCTCTGTCGGGACAGGGGGTGAAAAACTGTTTTTT.